These T cell receptor beta chains were read from a single sample in a study of blood T cells in healthy people across ages. TCRdb redid the calling of the 5' RACE reads with MiXCR, one entry per CDR3 protein. The table has about 1.6 million distinct CDR3 sequences, almost 35% seen once. The source material was blood. Every receptor here comes from a woman in her 30s in good health. The CDR3 runs from the conserved cysteine through the conserved F or W. D genes are given only for firm matches. Some rows have no size entry. The others give once, few or many, or a class for an expanded clone.

D: .
J: TRBJ2-3
V: TRBV29-1
size: few
DNA: TGCAGCGTGGAAGCTAAAGGGGCAGATACGCAGTATTTT
CDR3: CSVEAKGADTQYF

D: TRBD1
J: TRBJ1-2
V: TRBV2
size: .
DNA: TGTGCCAGCAGGGTGGACAGGGAGGGCTACACCTTC
CDR3: CASRVDREGYTF

D: .
J: TRBJ1-6
V: TRBV6-1
size: .
DNA: TGTGCCAGCAGTGCAGGGCAGGGAAGACACCACTTT
CDR3: CASSAGQGRHHF

D: TRBD2
J: TRBJ2-7
V: TRBV6-2/TRBV6-3
size: .
DNA: TGTGCCAGCACCAAAATCTACGGGGGGGCCTCCTACGAGCAGTACTTC
CDR3: CASTKIYGGASYEQYF

D: .
J: TRBJ2-7
V: TRBV7-9
size: .
DNA: TGTGCCAGCAGCTCGGACGCATCATACGAGCAGTACTTC
CDR3: CASSSDASYEQYF

D: .
J: TRBJ2-1
V: TRBV11-2
size: once
DNA: TGTGCCAGCAGCTTAGCCCCTGGTTTTGAGCAGTTCTTC
CDR3: CASSLAPGFEQFF

D: .
J: TRBJ1-4
V: TRBV5-1
size: .
DNA: TGCGCCAGCAGCTTGTCAGACCCTAATGAAAAACCGTTTTTT
CDR3: CASSLSDPNEKPFF

D: TRBD1
J: TRBJ2-7
V: TRBV6-1
size: few
DNA: TGTGCCAGCAGCACAGGACAGGGGCTGGATAGCGAGCAGTACTTC
CDR3: CASSTGQGLDSEQYF

D: TRBD1
J: TRBJ1-1
V: TRBV27
size: once
DNA: TGTGCCAGCAGAACAGGGGCTACTGAAGCTTTCTTT
CDR3: CASRTGATEAFF

D: TRBD2
J: TRBJ2-1
V: TRBV6-2/TRBV6-3
size: .
DNA: TGTGCCAGCAGTTACCGGACTAGCGAATACAATGAGCAGTTCTTC
CDR3: CASSYRTSEYNEQFF

D: TRBD1
J: TRBJ2-3
V: TRBV24-1
size: .
DNA: TGTGCCACCAGTGCCACGACAGGGGCTACCCCAGATACGCAGTATTTT
CDR3: CATSATTGATPDTQYF

D: .
J: TRBJ2-3
V: TRBV6-4
size: few
DNA: TGTGCCAGCAGGGACATGGACAGAGATACGCAGTATTTT
CDR3: CASRDMDRDTQYF

D: .
J: TRBJ2-7
V: TRBV3-1
size: once
DNA: TGTGCCAACAGCCAAGATCTAGGCGAGCAGTACTTC
CDR3: CANSQDLGEQYF

D: TRBD1
J: TRBJ2-5
V: TRBV5-1
size: .
DNA: TGCGCCAGCAGCTTCCCGGACAGGGGTATGGAGACCCAGTACTTC
CDR3: CASSFPDRGMETQYF

D: .
J: TRBJ2-3
V: TRBV10-2
size: .
DNA: TGCGCCAGCAGTGAGATAGATACGCAGTATTTT
CDR3: CASSEIDTQYF

D: .
J: TRBJ1-4
V: TRBV5-1
size: .
DNA: TGCGCCAGCAGCTTTTCTGGACGACAGAATGAAAAACTGTTTTTT
CDR3: CASSFSGRQNEKLFF

D: TRBD1
J: TRBJ1-5
V: TRBV6-1
size: .
DNA: TGTGCCAGCAGAAGAAGAGGCCAGGGGGATAGCAATCAGCCCCAGCATTTT
CDR3: CASRRRGQGDSNQPQHF

D: .
J: TRBJ2-7
V: TRBV20-1
size: .
DNA: TGCAGTGCCCACAGGAGGGTCAGCTACGAGCAGTACTTC
CDR3: CSAHRRVSYEQYF

D: TRBD2
J: TRBJ2-6
V: TRBV27
size: .
DNA: TGTGCCAGCAGAAAGACCCGGGGGCTAGCGGGAGCTGGGGCCAACGTCCTGACTTTC
CDR3: CASRKTRGLAGAGANVLTF

D: TRBD1
J: TRBJ1-6
V: TRBV20-1
size: many
DNA: TGCAGTGCTACCCAAGGGACAGCGGGATCACCCCTCCACTTT
CDR3: CSATQGTAGSPLHF

D: TRBD2
J: TRBJ2-7
V: TRBV11-1
size: .
DNA: TGTGCCAGCAGCTTTAGCGGGAGAGGGACCTACGAGCAGTACTTC
CDR3: CASSFSGRGTYEQYF

D: .
J: TRBJ1-2
V: TRBV20-1
size: .
DNA: TGCAGTGCTGCTTGGGCTACGGGCTATGGCTACACCTTC
CDR3: CSAAWATGYGYTF

D: .
J: TRBJ1-1
V: TRBV3-1
size: .
DNA: TGTGCCAGCAGCCACGACAGTAAGAACACTGAAGCTTTCTTT
CDR3: CASSHDSKNTEAFF

D: TRBD2
J: TRBJ2-7
V: TRBV27
size: .
DNA: TGTGCCAGCACTCGCGGACTAGCGGGGAATGAAGACTACGAGCAGTACTTC
CDR3: CASTRGLAGNEDYEQYF

D: .
J: TRBJ2-7
V: TRBV2
size: .
DNA: TGTGCCAGCAGAGGCAGGGGCAACGAGCAGTACTTC
CDR3: CASRGRGNEQYF